The source of this T cell receptor beta chain is a study of blood T cell repertoires in COVID-19. About the study: Italy, Spain and the United States were the sources of the convalescent and acute COVID-19 samples.

The protocol was immunoSEQ multiplex PCR, while the TCRdb copy is restricted to in-frame clones and leaves out a portion. Of more than 65,000 clones listed, about 83% were seen once; the top ten hold approximately 5.1%. This TCR was sampled from a man aged 60 to 69 with acute or convalescent COVID-19. Sequenced: peripheral blood.

CDR3 DNA: TGTGCCAGCAGTTACTTCGACAGGGTGAACACTGAAGCTTTCTTT. This sequence encodes CASSYFDRVNTEAFF. The rearrangement joins TRBV6-6 to TRBJ1-1; TRBD1 matches 7 bases. CDR1 is MNHNY, CDR2 SVGAGI, per germline (reference sequence). The CDR3 is made up of 15 amino acids. Losses at the gene ends were 1 base for V and 0 bases for J; bases not matched to a gene: 2.